Detailed here is one T cell receptor beta chain. This entry is derived from a study of blood T cells in healthy people across ages. The CDR3 is 14 amino acids. The V segment lost 4 bases and the J segment 2 bases; nucleotides outside the gene matches: 3. Germline values: CDR1 SQVTM, CDR2 ANQGSEA. Next came a second PCR, run for about 6 to 12 cycles, which used a sample-barcoded 5' primer along with a J-beta primer mix. Each CDR3 protein is one row after TCRdb ran MiXCR on the 5' RACE reads. In the table there are 1.5 million to 2 million distinct CDR3 sequences, 40% to 55% of which are singletons. The sequencing input was blood. The sequence came from a woman aged 40 to 55 in good health. This chain connects TRBV29-1 to TRBJ2-2; 8 bases map to TRBD1. The CDR3 DNA is TGCAGCGTTGCGGACAGGGCAAACACCGGGGAGCTGTTTTTT. It specifies CSVADRANTGELFF.